This TCR beta chain derives from a study of T cell responses to AZD1222 COVID-19 vaccine (dated by TCRdb to about 2021). Broadly, across the study: AZD1222 recipients whose second dose came at about 4 weeks and those whose second dose came at about 12 weeks were combined into one group, since spike-specific TCR depth and breadth did not differ between the two schedules. TCR sequencing covered roughly 230 trial participants: about 210 given two doses of AZD1222 and 26 given two doses of MenACWY control vaccine. Trial participants were enrolled by age into 18-55, 56-69 and 70-plus year subgroups, with roughly 150, 30 and 60 TCR-sequenced participants respectively. Paper-wide results and their limitations: Spike-specific TCR breadth and depth rose significantly after two AZD1222 doses compared with day 0 and with MenACWY recipients. In the small 56-69-year group, the increase in depth fell short of significance, most likely because of low power. Conclusions about previously exposed vaccinees are limited, since just 6 or 7 AZD1222 recipients were seropositive for SARS-CoV-2 at baseline. CD4 TCRs associated with the vaccine covered the entire spike protein, and the dominant responses were in regions 160-218 and 743-854. Participants were mostly white British, with more females than males. The authors suggested clonal diversity may have been underestimated. Because no day 14 peak-response samples were available, the repertoires could be characterized only after the peak T cell response. Reportedly, almost half of the unique spike-specific TCRs recognized epitopes lying outside the regions that are mutated in the B.1.351 and B.1.1.7 variants.

The CDR3 regions of human TCRbeta chains were analyzed by immunosequencing. Per the authors' processing: Repertoire TCRs were matched against a reference library of SARS-CoV-2-specific TCRs generated with the MIRA antigen-specificity platform. Breadth was defined as the fraction of unique TCRs that were SARS-CoV-2-associated, and depth was defined as the fraction of total T cells that were SARS-CoV-2-associated. Using the MIRA data, each spike-specific TCR was mapped to the spike region that the TCR reacts to and placed in a CD4 or CD8 class. Log10-transformed breadth and depth values were compared by one-way ANOVA with Sidak's multiple comparisons tests. TCRdb provides this immuneACCESS table in a form limited to in-frame rearrangements. Some clones are lacking; in checked studies, under half of them reflect an unresolved V gene, and why the rest are absent is not known. V and J calls plus clone size are reproduced from that table; the DNA served to infer D and trimming. This sample has some 110,000 clones in its table, and 65% to 85% of those were observed once. The ten largest account for 9.4% of the sample.

The time point tag for this specimen amounts to: baseline before first vaccination. Vaccinee samples were obtained from the UK trials COV001 and COV002, which included a single-blind randomized controlled phase 2/3 trial of AZD1222 (ChAdOx1 nCoV-19) in healthy adults. For TCRbeta chain sequencing, PBMC samples were collected from trial participants at day 0 and at day 28 after the second dose. This clone was observed a single time. There is no known antigen for this receptor. No much larger clone exists at a distance of one base, and base qualities are not known. Looking up the germline V gene yields CDR1 SGDLS and CDR2 YYNGEE. From its cysteine to its phenylalanine, the CDR3 spans 18 amino acids. Only the CDR3 portion is preserved as DNA: 54 bases, with reading frame beginning at the first base. Germline trimming: 0 bases from V, 7 bases from J; junction bases outside gene matches: 15.

Recombination linked TRBV9 to TRBJ2-1, with 8 central nucleotides matching TRBD2. Sequencing was performed on peripheral blood, taken on day 0 of AZD1222 vaccination. This receptor was obtained from an adult in good health. The CDR3 region: CASSVGGASGRGGNEQFF. The sequenced DNA: TGTGCCAGCAGCGTAGGGGGGGCAAGCGGGAGAGGTGGAAATGAGCAGTTCTTC.